This T cell receptor (beta chain) was sequenced during a study of patients and donors after allogeneic stem cell transplantation (dated by TCRdb to 2020 to 2022). With respect to this clonotype: Its recognized antigen is unknown. No base quality values were provided; no much bigger clone lies one nucleotide off.

Preparation of the library involved RT-PCR. Sequencing was performed on a NextSeq 550. TCRdb reprocessing: public reads trimmed at Q25 with fastp, clones called with MiXCR, in-frame beta chains kept. CDR3 protein sequences are deduplicated, and each keeps its most common genes and DNA. The sample table records 200,000 to 250,000 distinct CDR3 sequences; about 38% of these occur just once. The biggest ten clones account for approximately 10% of the sample. Sequencing used blood, either unsorted or a sorted T cell fraction (not recorded which). This TCR derives from a human donor who was either an allogeneic HSCT recipient or a stem cell or donor lymphocyte infusion donor (not recorded which). It is not recorded whose cells these are; they may come from a transplant donor.

The CDR3 protein is CASSQERGTGKGYNEQFF. The DNA sequence is TGCGCCAGCAGCCAAGAAAGGGGAACAGGGAAGGGATACAATGAGCAGTTCTTC. Recombination connected TRBV4-1 to TRBJ2-1; the D gene is perhaps TRBD1, from 6 matching bases. The germline V gene specifies MGHRA as CDR1 and YSYEKL as CDR2. The cysteine opens and the phenylalanine closes a CDR3 of 18 amino acids. Of all the DNA, just the CDR3 is kept, 54 bases in frame from base 1. V drops 0 bases and J drops 4 bases, leaving 19 bases in between.